The text below deals with one T cell receptor (beta chain). The antigen is not known. Other nucleotide sequences from this sample produce the same CDR3. This record belongs to a study of shared clonotypes between healthy human individuals. Overall study context: Each donor's CD4 naive and CD4 memory cells filled three plates apiece, CD8 naive two, and CD8 memory one. Broader study findings: Rarefaction showed that sequencing of sorted subsets was incomplete (despite large depth).

Deletions cut 0 bases from V and 5 bases from J, with 7 bases between. Germline lookup yields CDR1 LGHNA and CDR2 YSLEER. The CDR3 runs to 13 residues. This was a deep-level run. Sorted subsets were amplified in replicate PCRs using 200 ng DNA, about 30,000 T cell genomes. Sequencing was performed with immunoSEQ multiplex PCR; in TCRdb, only in-frame clones are kept and a portion is missing. The sample comprises around 88,000 clones, approximately 61% of which are singletons, and 35% to 55% rests with the top ten. Sequenced sample: memory CD8+ T cells sorted from blood. The subset: CD45RO+ cells pooled with CCR7-negative TemRA cells. This chain uses TRBV4-3 with TRBJ1-1, with a tentative D call TRBD1 (5 bases). The sequence derives from a man aged 25-40 years in good health. This CDR3 reads CASSQDQGTEAFF. The CDR3 region has the DNA TGCGCCAGCAGCCAAGATCAGGGAACTGAAGCTTTCTTT.